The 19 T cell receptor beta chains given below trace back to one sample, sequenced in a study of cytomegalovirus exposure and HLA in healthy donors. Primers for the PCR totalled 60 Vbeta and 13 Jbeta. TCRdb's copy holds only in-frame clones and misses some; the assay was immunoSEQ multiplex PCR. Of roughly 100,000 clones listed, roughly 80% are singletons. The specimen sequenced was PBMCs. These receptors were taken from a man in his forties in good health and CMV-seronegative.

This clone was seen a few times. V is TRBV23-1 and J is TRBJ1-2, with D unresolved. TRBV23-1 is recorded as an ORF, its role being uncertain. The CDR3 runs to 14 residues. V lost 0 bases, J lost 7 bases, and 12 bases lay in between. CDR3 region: CASSQSESQPGYTF. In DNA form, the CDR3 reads TGCGCCAGCAGTCAATCGGAGAGCCAGCCTGGCTACACCTTC.

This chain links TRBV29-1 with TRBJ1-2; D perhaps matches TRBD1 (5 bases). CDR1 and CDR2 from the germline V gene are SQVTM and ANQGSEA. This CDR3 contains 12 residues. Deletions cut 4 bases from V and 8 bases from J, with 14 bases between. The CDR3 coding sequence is TGCAGCGTTGTGCTGGGGCCCGAAGGCTACACCTTC. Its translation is CSVVLGPEGYTF.

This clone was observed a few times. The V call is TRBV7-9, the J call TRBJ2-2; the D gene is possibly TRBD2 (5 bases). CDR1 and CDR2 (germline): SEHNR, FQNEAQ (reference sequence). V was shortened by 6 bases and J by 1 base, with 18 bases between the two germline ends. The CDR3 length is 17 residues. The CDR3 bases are TGTGCCAGCAGGATTGAGGGAAATTATAGGAACACCGGGGAGCTGTTTTTT. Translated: CASRIEGNYRNTGELFF.

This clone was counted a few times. For the CDR3, the DNA is TGCGCCAGCAGTCGAGACGGGAGCTCCTACGAGCAGTACTTC. Residues: CASSRDGSSYEQYF. The chain couples TRBV5-1 to TRBJ2-7; tentatively, D is TRBD2 (6 bases). CDR3 length: 14 residues. Trimming shortened V by 5 bases and J by 0 bases, and 12 bases separated the two germline ends. Germline CDR1 and CDR2: SGHRS and YFSETQ.

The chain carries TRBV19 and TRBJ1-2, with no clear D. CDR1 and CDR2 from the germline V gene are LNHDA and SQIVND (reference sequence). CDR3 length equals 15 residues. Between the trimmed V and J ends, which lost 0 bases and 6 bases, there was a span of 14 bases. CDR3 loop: CASSIDVEILDGYTF. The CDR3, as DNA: TGTGCCAGTAGTATAGATGTCGAGATCTTAGATGGCTACACCTTC.

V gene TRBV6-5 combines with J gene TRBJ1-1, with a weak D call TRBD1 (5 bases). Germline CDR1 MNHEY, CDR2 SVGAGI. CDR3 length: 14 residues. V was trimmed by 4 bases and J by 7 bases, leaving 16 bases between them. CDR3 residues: CASSSRRGGYEAFF. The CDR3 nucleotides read TGTGCCAGCAGTTCCCGTAGGGGAGGATATGAAGCTTTCTTT.

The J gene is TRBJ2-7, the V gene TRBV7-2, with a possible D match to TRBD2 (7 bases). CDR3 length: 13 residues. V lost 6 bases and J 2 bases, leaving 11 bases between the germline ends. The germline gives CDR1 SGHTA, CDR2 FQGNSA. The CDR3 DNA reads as TGTGCCAGCAGACGGGGGGCCGCCTACGAGCAGTACTTC. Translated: CASRRGAAYEQYF.

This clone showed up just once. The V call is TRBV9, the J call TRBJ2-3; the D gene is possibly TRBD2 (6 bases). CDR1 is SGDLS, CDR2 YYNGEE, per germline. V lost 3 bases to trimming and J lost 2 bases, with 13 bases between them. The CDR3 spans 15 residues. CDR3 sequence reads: CASSGTGVYTDTQYF. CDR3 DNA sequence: TGTGCCAGCAGCGGAACGGGGGTTTACACAGATACGCAGTATTTT. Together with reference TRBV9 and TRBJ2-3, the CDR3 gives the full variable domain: DSGVTQTPKHLITATGQRVTLRCSPRSGDLSVYWYQQSLDQGLQFLIQYYNGEERAKGNILERFSAQQFPDLHSELNLSSLELGDSALYFCASSGTGVYTDTQYFGPGTRLTVL.

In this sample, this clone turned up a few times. As DNA, the CDR3 is TGTGCCACCAGCAGAGCTCACAGTGCTACTAATGAAAAACTGTTTTTT. Protein sequence: CATSRAHSATNEKLFF. The chain employs TRBV15 and TRBJ1-4; D unresolved. Germline-derived CDR1 and CDR2 are LNHNV and YYDKDF (reference sequence). Trimming left V 1 base short and J 2 bases short, with 11 bases between. CDR3 length equals 16 residues.

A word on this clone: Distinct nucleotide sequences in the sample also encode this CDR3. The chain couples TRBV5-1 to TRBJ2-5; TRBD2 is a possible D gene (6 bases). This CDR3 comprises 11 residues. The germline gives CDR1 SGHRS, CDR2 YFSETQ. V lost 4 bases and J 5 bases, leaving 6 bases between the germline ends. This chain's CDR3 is CASSGGETQYF. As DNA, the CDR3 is TGCGCCAGCAGCGGGGGGGAGACCCAGTACTTC. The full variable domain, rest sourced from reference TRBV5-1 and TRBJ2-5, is KAGVTQTPRYLIKTRGQQVTLSCSPISGHRSVSWYQQTPGQGLQFLFEYFSETQRNKGNFPGRFSGRQFSNSRSEMNVSTLELGDSALYLCASSGGETQYFGPGTRLLVL.

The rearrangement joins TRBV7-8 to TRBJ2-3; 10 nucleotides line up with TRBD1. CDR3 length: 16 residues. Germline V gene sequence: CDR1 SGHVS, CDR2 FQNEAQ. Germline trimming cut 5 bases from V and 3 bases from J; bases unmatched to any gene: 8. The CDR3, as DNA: TGTGCCAGCAGCCGGACCGGGACAGGGGCAACAGATACGCAGTATTTT. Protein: CASSRTGTGATDTQYF.

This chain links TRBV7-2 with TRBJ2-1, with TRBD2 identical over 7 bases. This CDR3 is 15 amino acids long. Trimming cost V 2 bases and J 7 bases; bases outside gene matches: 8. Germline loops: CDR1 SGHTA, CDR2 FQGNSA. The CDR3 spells CASSLFIGEGNEQFF. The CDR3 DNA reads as TGTGCCAGCAGCTTATTTATCGGGGAGGGAAATGAGCAGTTCTTC.

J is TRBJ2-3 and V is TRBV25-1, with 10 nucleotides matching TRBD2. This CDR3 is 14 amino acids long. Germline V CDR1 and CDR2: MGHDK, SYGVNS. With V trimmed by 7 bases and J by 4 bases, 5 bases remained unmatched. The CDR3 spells CASNERGGADTQYF. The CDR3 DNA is TGTGCCAGCAACGAGCGGGGGGGCGCAGATACGCAGTATTTT.

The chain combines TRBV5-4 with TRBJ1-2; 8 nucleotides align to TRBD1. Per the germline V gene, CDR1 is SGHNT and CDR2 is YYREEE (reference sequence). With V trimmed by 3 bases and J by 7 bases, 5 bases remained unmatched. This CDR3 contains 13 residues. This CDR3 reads CASSSDRGTGYTF. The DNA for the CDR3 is TGTGCCAGCAGCTCCGACAGGGGAACTGGCTACACCTTC. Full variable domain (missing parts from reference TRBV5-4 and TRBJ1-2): ETGVTQSPTHLIKTRGQQVTLRCSSQSGHNTVSWYQQALGQGPQFIFQYYREEENGRGNFPPRFSGLQFPNYSSELNVNALELDDSALYLCASSSDRGTGYTFGSGTRLTVV.

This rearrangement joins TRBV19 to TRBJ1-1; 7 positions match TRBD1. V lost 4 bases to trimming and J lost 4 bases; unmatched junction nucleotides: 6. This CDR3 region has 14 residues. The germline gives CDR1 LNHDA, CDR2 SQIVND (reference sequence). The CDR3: CASSTGTVVTEAFF. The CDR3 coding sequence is TGTGCCAGTAGTACCGGGACAGTAGTCACTGAAGCTTTCTTT.

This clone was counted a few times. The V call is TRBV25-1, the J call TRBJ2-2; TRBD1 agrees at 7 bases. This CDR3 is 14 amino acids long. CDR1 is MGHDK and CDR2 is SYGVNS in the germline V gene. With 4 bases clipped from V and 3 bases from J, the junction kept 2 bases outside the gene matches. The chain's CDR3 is CASSGDSDTGELFF. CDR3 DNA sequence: TGTGCCAGCAGTGGGGACAGCGACACCGGGGAGCTGTTTTTT.

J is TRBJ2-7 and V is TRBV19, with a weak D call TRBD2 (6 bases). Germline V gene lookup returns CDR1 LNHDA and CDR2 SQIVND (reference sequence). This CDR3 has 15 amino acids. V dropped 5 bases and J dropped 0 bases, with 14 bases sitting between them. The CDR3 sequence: CASSSAGTLSYEQYF. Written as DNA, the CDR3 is TGTGCCAGTAGTTCGGCCGGGACTCTCTCCTACGAGCAGTACTTC.

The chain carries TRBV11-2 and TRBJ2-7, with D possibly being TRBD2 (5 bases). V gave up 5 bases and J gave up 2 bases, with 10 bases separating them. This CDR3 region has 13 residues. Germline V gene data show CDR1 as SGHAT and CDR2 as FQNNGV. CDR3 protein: CASSGQRAYEQYF. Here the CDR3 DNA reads TGTGCCAGCAGCGGTCAGAGGGCCTACGAGCAGTACTTC. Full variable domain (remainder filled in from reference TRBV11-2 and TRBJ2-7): EAGVAQSPRYKIIEKRQSVAFWCNPISGHATLYWYQQILGQGPKLLIQFQNNGVVDDSQLPKDRFSAERLKGVDSTLKIQPAKLEDSAVYLCASSGQRAYEQYFGPGTRLTVT.

Here the CDR3 reads CASSATGAQETQYF. CDR3 in DNA: TGTGCCAGCTCAGCGACAGGGGCCCAAGAGACCCAGTACTTC. The chain uses TRBV18 and TRBJ2-5; 8 nucleotides align to TRBD1. The J segment lost 1 base and the V segment lost 5 bases, leaving 3 bases of the junction unmatched. The germline V gene has CDR1 KGHSH and CDR2 LQKENI. There are 14 residues in the CDR3.